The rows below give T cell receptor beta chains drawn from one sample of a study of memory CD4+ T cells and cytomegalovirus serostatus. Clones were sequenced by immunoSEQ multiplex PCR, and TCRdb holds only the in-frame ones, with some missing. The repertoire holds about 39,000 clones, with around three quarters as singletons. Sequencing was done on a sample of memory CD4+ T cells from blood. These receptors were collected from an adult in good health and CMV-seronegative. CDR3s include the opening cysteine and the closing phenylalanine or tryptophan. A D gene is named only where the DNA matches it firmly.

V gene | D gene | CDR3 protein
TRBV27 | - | CASSLSRGGDYGYTF
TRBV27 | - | CASSPDTGRAFF
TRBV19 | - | CASSMDPLYNEQFF
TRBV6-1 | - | CASSEASRGGNTIYF
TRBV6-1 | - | CASSEGGSTYEQYF
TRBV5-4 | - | CASHRDSQETQYF
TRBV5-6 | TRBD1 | CASSLNRDRDITDTQYF
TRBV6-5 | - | CASQKDNRAGKLFF
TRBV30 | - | CAWSGKGYEQYF
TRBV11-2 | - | CASLPLRGAEGNTIYF
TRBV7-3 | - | CASSLVPLGTGPGELFF
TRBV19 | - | CASSKYTEAFF
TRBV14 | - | CASSPMGRMALGEDGYTF
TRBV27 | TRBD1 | CASSPPGTGHGYTF
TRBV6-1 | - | CASSEGVGNWNEQFF
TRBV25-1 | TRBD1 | CASSGPGQGVPDTEAFF
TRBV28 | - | CASTAPHLRLARGYTF
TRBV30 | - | CAWSATREGIYGYTF
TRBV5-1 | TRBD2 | CASSLGTGGRTDTQYF
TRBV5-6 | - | CASRPAGTGLSTDTQYF
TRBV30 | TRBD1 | CAWRRQGDTEAFF
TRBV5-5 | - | CASSLGAGAGEGTEAFF
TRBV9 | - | CASSSRDSYEQYF